The 4 T cell receptor beta chains below all came from one sample that was sequenced in a study of shared T cell receptors in the human thymus. Sequenced by immunoSEQ multiplex PCR; TCRdb stores in-frame clones only, minus some. The sample has fewer than 700,000 clones, around 89% seen once. These data also featured in a second study, about human thymus T cells.

The material sequenced was thymocytes. The receptor set was obtained from a boy in the first two years of life with a congenital heart defect.

This chain joins TRBV10-2 and TRBJ2-3; 8 nucleotides agree with TRBD2. CDR3 size: 14 residues. CDR1 WSHSY and CDR2 SAAADI come from the germline V gene. J was trimmed by 3 bases and V by 4 bases; bases with no gene match: 3. CDR3 bases: TGCGCCAGCAGTGGGGCTAGCGGGACAGATACGCAGTATTTT. Encoded protein: CASSGASGTDTQYF.

Regarding this clone: The same CDR3 also results from other DNA sequences found in this sample. J is TRBJ1-1 and V is TRBV29-1; D is ambiguous. The length of the CDR3 is 13 residues. Trimming took 3 bases from V and 0 from J, leaving 8 bases between them. Germline CDR1 and CDR2: SQVTM and ANQGSEA. The CDR3 sequence: CSVEGRMNTEAFF. CDR3 coding DNA: TGCAGCGTTGAGGGCAGGATGAACACTGAAGCTTTCTTT.

The rearrangement uses TRBV29-1 and TRBJ2-1; 8 bases line up with TRBD2. Germline lookup yields CDR1 SQVTM and CDR2 ANQGSEA. CDR3 length: 15 residues. The J segment lost 7 bases and the V segment lost 8 bases, leaving 16 bases of the junction unmatched. The CDR3 DNA sequence: TGCAGCTCGGGAGGGGCAGGGGTGGTAGCGAATGAGCAGTTCTTC. It encodes CSSGGAGVVANEQFF.

The V and J genes are TRBV27 and TRBJ2-7; 9 nucleotides align to TRBD2. CDR1 is MNHEY, CDR2 SMNVEV, per germline (reference sequence). The junction had 5 bases not matched to a gene; V was cut back by 4 bases and J by 4 bases. The CDR3 consists of 14 residues. The CDR3 DNA follows: TGTGCCAGCAGTTCCCTAGCGGGGCCTTACGAGCAGTACTTC. Protein sequence: CASSSLAGPYEQYF.